This T cell receptor beta chain was observed in a study of Ad26.COV2.S vaccination and SARS-CoV-2 variants. The study, taken as a whole, reports: Total T cell responses may have been underestimated by the TCR breadth and depth analyses. Marked by substantial breadth, spike-specific CD8+ and CD4+ T cell responses were reportedly seen after vaccination. Across vaccine and placebo recipients, the breadth of non-spike TCRs was similar. Among vaccine recipients, spike-specific TCR breadth exceeded that of placebo recipients.

Concerning this clone itself: Its antigen is not identified.

CDR1 and CDR2 from the germline V gene are SGHTA and FQGTGA. The V gene end was trimmed by 5 bases and the J gene end by 10 bases; junction bases not matched to a gene: 10. This CDR3 has 15 amino acids. TCRdb keeps only in-frame clones here, not all; method: immunoSEQ multiplex PCR. Of about 180,000 clones in the sample, around nine tenths were seen once. This chain links TRBV7-3 with TRBJ1-6; 8 bases match TRBD1. The receptor's source is a human donor who had recovered from COVID-19. The sample was peripheral blood, taken after recovery from COVID-19. DNA of the CDR3: TGTGCCAGCAGCCTACTAGGACAGGGCAAATCACCCCTCCACTTT. Its translation: CASSLLGQGKSPLHF.